This section outlines one T cell receptor (beta chain) sequence together with its context. The antigen is not known. Only in-frame clones appear in the TCRdb table, and some are missing; sequencing was by immunoSEQ multiplex PCR. Altogether about 100,000 clones are present, roughly 94% being singletons, with the ten largest covering roughly 1.3%. These data are taken from a study of siplizumab effects on memory and regulatory T cells. Study observations and caveats: Controls had 25% to 30% Treg-derived mappable alloreactive CD4+ clones on average, versus about 70% with siplizumab. It seemed that naive T cells were more diverse than memory cells and were major contributors to the alloresponse.

Germline V gives CDR1 LNHDA, CDR2 SQIVND (reference sequence). Trimming removed 5 bases at V and 3 bases at J, with 14 bases between. The CDR3 runs 15 residues. The sequencing sample was made of non-Treg CD4+ T cells sorted from blood. The TCR comes from a human donor in good health. The V gene is TRBV19, the J gene TRBJ1-5; D is possibly TRBD1 (5 bases). CDR3 sequence: CASSVGGVPNQPQHF. CDR3 in DNA: TGTGCCAGTAGTGTGGGAGGGGTACCCAATCAGCCCCAGCATTTT.